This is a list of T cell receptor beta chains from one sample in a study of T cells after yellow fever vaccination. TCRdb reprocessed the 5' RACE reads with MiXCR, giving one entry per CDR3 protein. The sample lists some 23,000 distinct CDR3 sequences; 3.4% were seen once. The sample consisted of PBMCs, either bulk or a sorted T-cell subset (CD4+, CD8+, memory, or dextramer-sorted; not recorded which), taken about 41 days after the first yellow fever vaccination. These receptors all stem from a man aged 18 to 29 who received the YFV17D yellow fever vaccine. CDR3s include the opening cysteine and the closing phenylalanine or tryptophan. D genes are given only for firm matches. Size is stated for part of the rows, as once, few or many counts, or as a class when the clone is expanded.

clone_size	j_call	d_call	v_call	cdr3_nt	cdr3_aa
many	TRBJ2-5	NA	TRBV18	TGTGCCAGCTCGCTACAAGAGACCCAGTACTTC	CASSLQETQYF
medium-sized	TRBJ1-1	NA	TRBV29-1	TGCAGCGCTCGGACACTTACGAACACTGAAGCTTTCTTT	CSARTLTNTEAFF
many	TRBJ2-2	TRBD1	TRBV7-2	TGTGCCAGCAGCACCAGGGGACAGGGGCACGGGGAGCTGTTTTTT	CASSTRGQGHGELFF
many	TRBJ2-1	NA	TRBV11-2	TGTGCCAGCAGCTTGGTCCGGGTCCAAGAGGACAATGAGCAGTTCTTC	CASSLVRVQEDNEQFF
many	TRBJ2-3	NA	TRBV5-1	TGTGCCACAAGGCTACTCCTAAGCACAGATACGCAGTATTTT	CATRLLLSTDTQYF
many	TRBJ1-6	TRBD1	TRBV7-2	TGTGCCAGCAGCCTCAGGGGGGATCGCTATTCACCCCTCCACTTT	CASSLRGDRYSPLHF
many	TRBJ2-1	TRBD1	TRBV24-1	TGTGCCACCAGGCGGGGACAGGAGGGTGAGCAGTTCTTC	CATRRGQEGEQFF
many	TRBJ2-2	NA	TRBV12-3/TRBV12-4	TGTGCCAGCAGGCCTGGAGCCAAGGGGGTTTTTGGGGAGCTGTTTTTT	CASRPGAKGVFGELFF
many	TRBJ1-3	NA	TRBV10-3	TGTGCCATCAGTCCCGCGGGCTACTCTGGAAACACCATATATTTT	CAISPAGYSGNTIYF
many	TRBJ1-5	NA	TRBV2	TGTGCCAGCAGTCCCCTTGAGCGTCAGCCCCAGCATTTT	CASSPLERQPQHF
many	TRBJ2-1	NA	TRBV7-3	TGTGCCAGCAGCACGCCAACGGGGGCGGGCAATGAGCAGTTCTTC	CASSTPTGAGNEQFF
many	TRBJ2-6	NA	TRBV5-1	TGCGCCAGCAGCTTTAGCTCTGGGGCCAACGTCCTGACTTTC	CASSFSSGANVLTF
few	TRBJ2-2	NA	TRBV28	TGTGCCAGCAGTTTAACGGGGTATACCGGGGAGCTGTTTTTT	CASSLTGYTGELFF
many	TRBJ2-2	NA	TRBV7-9	TGTGCCAGCAGCTTAGCCGGGACCGGGGAGCTGTTTTTT	CASSLAGTGELFF
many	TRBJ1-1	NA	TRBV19	TGTGCCAGTAGTATAGGAGGGAATGCTGAAGCTTTCTTT	CASSIGGNAEAFF
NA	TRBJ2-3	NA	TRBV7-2	TGTGCCAGCGGAGCCAACACTGATACGCACTATTTT	CASGANTDTHYF
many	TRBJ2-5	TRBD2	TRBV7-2	TGTGCCAGCAGCTTTCCGGGACTAGCGGGAGGCACGGCCCAGTACTTC	CASSFPGLAGGTAQYF
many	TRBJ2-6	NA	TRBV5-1	TGCGCCAGCAGCTTTCTGCAACCCGGGGCCAACGTCCTGACTTTC	CASSFLQPGANVLTF
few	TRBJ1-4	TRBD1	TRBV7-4	TGTGCCAGCAGCCTTCGGACAGGGGGTTCAACTAATGAAAAACTGTTTTTT	CASSLRTGGSTNEKLFF
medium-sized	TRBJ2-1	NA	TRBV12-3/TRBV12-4	TGTGCCAGCAGACCGGGTTTGACGGTTCTGGGTGAGCAGTTCTTC	CASRPGLTVLGEQFF
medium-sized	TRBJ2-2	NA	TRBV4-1	TGCGCCAGCAGCCAAAAAGCGGGCGGGGAGCTGTTTTTT	CASSQKAGGELFF
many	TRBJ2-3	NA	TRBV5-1	TGCGCCAGCCGACAGGATGTGGGCACAGATACGCAGTATTTT	CASRQDVGTDTQYF
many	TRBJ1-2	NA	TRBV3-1	TGTGCCAGCAGCCAAGCGGAGGGCTACACCTTC	CASSQAEGYTF
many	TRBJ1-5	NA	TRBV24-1	TGTGCCACCAGTGATTCGGGGGGGCCCGGTGAGCCCCAGCATTTT	CATSDSGGPGEPQHF
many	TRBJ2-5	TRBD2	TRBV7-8	TGTGCCAGCAGCTTGGGGGGGACCCTTGGAGAGACCCAGTACTTC	CASSLGGTLGETQYF
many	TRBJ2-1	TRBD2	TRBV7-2	TGTGCCAGCAGCTTTAGCGGGGGGCCCTACAATGAGCAGTTCTTC	CASSFSGGPYNEQFF
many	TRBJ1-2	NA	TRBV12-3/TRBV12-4	TGTGCCAGCAGTTTTTCGGGGCCCAGGGGCTACACCTTC	CASSFSGPRGYTF
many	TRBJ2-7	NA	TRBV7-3	TGTGCCAGCAGCCTCTATCGGGGGGAGCAGTACTTC	CASSLYRGEQYF
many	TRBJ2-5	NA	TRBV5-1	TGCGCCAGCAGCGGCGGGGAGACCCAGTACTTC	CASSGGETQYF
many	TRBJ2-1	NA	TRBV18	TGTGCCAGCTCACCACCAGGGACCAATGAGCAGTTCTTC	CASSPPGTNEQFF
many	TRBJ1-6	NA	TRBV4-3	TGCGCCAGCAGCCTCTACTGGGGCCCGCCTAATAATTCACCCCTCCACTTT	CASSLYWGPPNNSPLHF
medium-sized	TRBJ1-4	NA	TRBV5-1	TGCGCCAGCAGCTTGGAAGGGCGTAAAGAAAAACTGTTTTTT	CASSLEGRKEKLFF
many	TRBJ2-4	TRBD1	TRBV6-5	TGTGCCAGCAGTTCTGTACGGGGACAGGAGGGATACATTCAGTACTTC	CASSSVRGQEGYIQYF
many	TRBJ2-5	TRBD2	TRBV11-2	TGTGCCAGCAGCGACCTGGGACTAGTCGGGACCCAGTACTTC	CASSDLGLVGTQYF
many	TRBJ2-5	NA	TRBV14	TGTGCCAGCAGCCAAGATTGGGGAGAGACCCAGTACTTC	CASSQDWGETQYF
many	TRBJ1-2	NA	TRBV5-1	TGCGCCAGCAGCTTGGACCCGGGGAGCGGCTACACCTTC	CASSLDPGSGYTF
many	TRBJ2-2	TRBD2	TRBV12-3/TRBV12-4	TGTGCCAGCAGTTTACGTCTAGCGGGGGGGGAGCTGTTTTTT	CASSLRLAGGELFF
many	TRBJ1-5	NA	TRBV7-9	TGTGCCAGCAGCTGGGGAGGGGAATATAGCAATCAGCCCCAGCATTTT	CASSWGGEYSNQPQHF
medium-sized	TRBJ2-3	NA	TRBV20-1	TGCAGTGCTAGGGCAGCCGAAGGAATTACAGATACGCAGTATTTT	CSARAAEGITDTQYF
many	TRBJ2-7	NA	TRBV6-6	TGTGCCACCGCCCACTACGAGCAGTACTTC	CATAHYEQYF
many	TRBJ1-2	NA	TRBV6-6	TGTGCCAGCAGTCGGACGGGTAAAGGTCACACCTTC	CASSRTGKGHTF
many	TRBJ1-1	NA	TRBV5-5	TGTGCCAGCAGCTTGCAGGGGTGGTCCACTGAAGCTTTCTTT	CASSLQGWSTEAFF
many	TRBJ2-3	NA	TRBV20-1	TGCAGTGCTACAGGGGGAGGTACAGATACGCAGTATTTT	CSATGGGTDTQYF
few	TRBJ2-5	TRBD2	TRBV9	TGTGCCAGCAGCGTGGGGAAGGGACTAGCGGGGGAAGAGACCCAGTACTTC	CASSVGKGLAGEETQYF
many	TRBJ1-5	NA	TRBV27	TGTGCCAGCAGTTTTCGGGGGAAGGGAAGTCAGCCCCAGCATTTT	CASSFRGKGSQPQHF
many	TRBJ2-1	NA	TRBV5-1	TGCGCCAGCAGCTTGGACACGGTCGGCTACAATGAGCAGTTCTTC	CASSLDTVGYNEQFF
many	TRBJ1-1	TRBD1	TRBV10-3	TGTGCCATCAGGGGACAGGGGGCGAACACTGAAGCTTTCTTT	CAIRGQGANTEAFF
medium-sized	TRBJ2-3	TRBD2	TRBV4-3	TGCGCCAGCAGTCAATCCAGGCTAGCGGGGGATACGCAGTATTTT	CASSQSRLAGDTQYF
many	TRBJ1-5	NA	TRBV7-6	TGTGCCAGCAGCTCCGGGACGCCGGACCAGCCCCAGCATTTT	CASSSGTPDQPQHF
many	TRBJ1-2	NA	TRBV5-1	TGCGCCAGCAGCCCGACTCCGGGGCCCTATGGCTACACCTTC	CASSPTPGPYGYTF
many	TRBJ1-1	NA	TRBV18	TGTGCCAGCTCACCTCGGGGGGCTAACCCCATGAACACTGAAGCTTTCTTT	CASSPRGANPMNTEAFF
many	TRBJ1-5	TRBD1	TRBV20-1	TGCAGTGCTAGCCGGGACAGGGTCGGTCAGCCCCAGCATTTT	CSASRDRVGQPQHF
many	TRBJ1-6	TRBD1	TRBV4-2	TGTGCCAGCAGCCAAGAATGGCAGGGGGCGGATAATTCACCCCTCCACTTT	CASSQEWQGADNSPLHF
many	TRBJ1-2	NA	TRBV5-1	TGCGCCAGCAGCTCTACTACCGGGAACTATGGCTACACCTTC	CASSSTTGNYGYTF
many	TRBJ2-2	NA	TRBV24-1	TGTGCCACCAGTGATCCGTTTGGGGCCTCAGGCGGGGAGCTGTTTTTT	CATSDPFGASGGELFF
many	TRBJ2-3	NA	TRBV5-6	TGTGCCAGCAGCTTGAAACCCGGGTCTAGCACAGATACGCAGTATTTT	CASSLKPGSSTDTQYF
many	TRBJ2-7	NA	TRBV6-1	TGTGCCAGCAGTGAAGCGGGGACGGCATACGAGCAGTACTTC	CASSEAGTAYEQYF
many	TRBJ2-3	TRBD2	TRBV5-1	TGCGCCAGCAGCCCCGCGACTAGCGGGGTAATAGATACGCAGTATTTT	CASSPATSGVIDTQYF